Below, 21 T cell receptor beta chains from the same sample are listed, as sequenced in a study of blood T cells in healthy people across ages. Using a J-beta primer mix together with a sample-barcoded 5' primer, a second PCR was run for roughly 6 to 11 cycles. MiXCR was run by TCRdb on the 5' RACE reads, yielding one entry per CDR3 protein. The sample lists about 650,000 distinct CDR3 sequences; 40% to 65% were seen once. The sequencing input was blood. The receptors were gathered from a woman aged 80 or over in good health.

The chain recombines TRBV7-9 with TRBJ1-4; D not resolved. Germline V gene data show CDR1 as SEHNR and CDR2 as FQNEAQ (reference sequence). CDR3 length: 13 amino acids. V lost 3 bases and J lost 8, with 10 bases in between. CDR3 sequence reads: CASSLEVGEKLFF. In nucleotides, the CDR3 is TGTGCCAGCAGCTTGGAGGTTGGGGAAAAACTGTTTTTT.

Details on this clonotype: Possible read error: a much larger clone is one base away. The chain couples TRBV7-2 to TRBJ2-5; 14 bases are shared with TRBD2. The CDR3 sequence is 15 residues long. V shed 5 bases, J shed 11 bases, and the junction held 10 bases outside the gene matches. Germline lookup yields CDR1 SGHTA and CDR2 FQGNSA. As DNA, the CDR3 is TGTGCCAGCAGCAAAGGGACTAGCGGGAGCTATGAGCAGTACTTC. This translates into CASSKGTSGSYEQYF. Full variable domain (remainder filled in from reference TRBV7-2 and TRBJ2-5): GAGVSQSPSNKVTEKGKDVELRCDPISGHTALYWYRQSLGQGLEFLIYFQGNSAPDKSGLPSDRFSAERTGGSVSTLTIQRTQQEDSAVYLCASSKGTSGSYEQYFGPGTRLLVL.

This chain uses TRBV4-2 with TRBJ1-2; D is perhaps TRBD1 (5 bases). The CDR3 is 17 amino acids. The germline gives CDR1 LGHNA, CDR2 YNFKEQ. The V end lost 8 bases, the J end lost 5 bases, and 27 bases lay between the germline ends. The CDR3 DNA follows: TGTGCCAGCTCCGACCCGACAGCCGGCGAGTACTCTTATGGCTACACCTTC. The encoded protein is CASSDPTAGEYSYGYTF.

This clonotype was seen at least ten times. A much larger clonotype is one base distant, so this may be a read error. The chain carries TRBV6-5 and TRBJ1-2; 9 nucleotides agree with TRBD1. Germline V gene lookup returns CDR1 MNHEY and CDR2 SVGAGI. This CDR3 has 13 amino acids. Trimming took 6 bases from V and 6 from J; bases not matched to a gene: 5. CDR3 sequence reads: CASRRTGGDGYTF. The CDR3 region has the DNA TGTGCCAGCAGGCGTACAGGGGGCGATGGCTACACCTTC.

V usage is TRBV12-3 or TRBV12-4 and J usage is TRBJ2-2; 10 bases are a match to TRBD1. Losses at the gene ends were 4 bases for V and 6 bases for J; bases not matched to a gene: 5. The CDR3 loop spans 15 amino acids. The CDR3 region has the DNA TGTGCCAGCAGTTCCCGGGACAGGGGACCCGGGGAGCTGTTTTTT. It specifies CASSSRDRGPGELFF.

This clonotype was detected ten times or more. J is TRBJ2-3 and V is TRBV7-2; TRBD2 aligns across 11 bases. The CDR3 is made up of 15 amino acids. Germline-derived CDR1 and CDR2 are SGHTA and FQGNSA. V lost 5 bases and J lost 4; bases outside the gene matches: 5. The CDR3 bases are TGTGCCAGCAGCCTCAAACTAGCGGGGGCAGATACGCAGTATTTT. Encoded protein: CASSLKLAGADTQYF.

This clonotype has at least ten counts. V gene TRBV7-8 combines with J gene TRBJ2-7, with D possibly being TRBD1 (6 bases). V was cut by 5 bases and J by 3 bases, with 11 bases left in between. The CDR3 loop spans 13 amino acids. Germline V gene sequence: CDR1 SGHVS, CDR2 FQNEAQ. This CDR3 reads CASSQGQFYEQYF. CDR3 in DNA: TGTGCCAGCAGCCAAGGACAGTTCTACGAGCAGTACTTC.

The gene calls are TRBV20-1 and TRBJ2-2; possible D gene TRBD2, 5 bases. The CDR3 length is 14 residues. Germline V gene lookup returns CDR1 DFQATT and CDR2 SNEGSKA (reference sequence). V was cut by 3 bases and J by 1 base, with 9 bases left in between. This CDR3 reads CSARSGKNTGELFF. The CDR3, as DNA: TGCAGTGCTAGGAGCGGCAAGAACACCGGGGAGCTGTTTTTT.

This chain joins TRBV7-9 and TRBJ2-5, with TRBD2 matching over 7 bases. CDR3 length equals 17 residues. Germline values: CDR1 SEHNR, CDR2 FQNEAQ (reference sequence). With 5 bases clipped from V and 2 bases from J, the junction kept 14 bases outside the gene matches. The CDR3 loop reads CASSPSGGFPLQETQYF. DNA of the CDR3: TGTGCCAGCAGCCCGTCCGGGGGGTTCCCCCTACAAGAGACCCAGTACTTC.

This clonotype was seen a few times. The gene calls are TRBV12-3 or TRBV12-4 and TRBJ2-3; TRBD2 matches 11 bases. This CDR3 is built from 20 residues. V shed 6 bases and J 4 bases; nucleotides not matched to a gene: 21. The CDR3 nucleotides read TGTGCCAGCAGCTACCTGGGGGGGGTAGCGGGGGGGCCCAGGGCAGATACGCAGTATTTT. It codes for CASSYLGGVAGGPRADTQYF.

The chain uses TRBV20-1 and TRBJ1-5; tentatively, D is TRBD1 (6 bases). The germline gives CDR1 DFQATT, CDR2 SNEGSKA (reference sequence). The CDR3 is 12 amino acids. Here the CDR3 reads CSASQGNQPQHF. Written as DNA, the CDR3 is TGCAGCGCGTCGCAGGGGAATCAGCCCCAGCATTTT.

The chain carries TRBV6-6 and TRBJ2-1; 9 nucleotides agree with TRBD2. Germline trimming cut 6 bases from V and 0 bases from J; bases unmatched to any gene: 9. Germline assignment: CDR1 MNHNY and CDR2 SVGAGI (reference sequence). The CDR3 is made up of 17 amino acids. Here the CDR3 DNA reads TGTGCCAGCAGCCTGCGTAGCGGGGGTAGCTCCTACAATGAGCAGTTCTTC. Protein sequence: CASSLRSGGSSYNEQFF.

This chain connects TRBV20-1 to TRBJ2-1; tentative D call: TRBD2 (5 bases). Germline V gene data show CDR1 as DFQATT and CDR2 as SNEGSKA (reference sequence). Trimming pared 3 bases from V and 13 bases from J, leaving 16 bases between. This CDR3 region has 12 residues. CDR3 region: CSARKDLADQFF. CDR3 bases: TGCAGTGCTAGGAAGGACCTAGCTGACCAGTTCTTC.

This clonotype appeared many times. The rearrangement links TRBV7-9 to TRBJ2-6; D is ambiguous. This CDR3 spans 18 amino acids. CDR1 and CDR2 from the germline V gene are SEHNR and FQNEAQ (reference sequence). Trimming took off 1 base at V and 0 bases at J, with 13 bases between the two ends. CDR3 in amino acids: CASSLDRSFSSGANVLTF. The CDR3 DNA is TGTGCCAGCAGCTTAGACAGAAGTTTTAGCTCTGGGGCCAACGTCCTGACTTTC.

This clonotype has a count of ten or more. The rearrangement joins TRBV5-1 to TRBJ1-2; the D is unclear. With 5 bases removed from V and 8 bases from J, the gap between germline ends came to 19 bases. Germline-derived CDR1 and CDR2 are SGHRS and YFSETQ. The CDR3 has 14 residues. The CDR3 reads CASSRAAEDGGYTF. CDR3 nucleotide sequence: TGCGCCAGCAGTCGAGCAGCCGAGGACGGAGGCTACACCTTC.

The rearrangement uses TRBV6-5 and TRBJ2-5; TRBD1 or TRBD2 may be the D gene (5 bases each). Germline V gene data show CDR1 as MNHEY and CDR2 as SVGAGI. The CDR3 spans 12 residues. V dropped 6 bases and J dropped 9 bases, with 14 bases sitting between them. The CDR3 is CASSNYPGPQYF. The CDR3 DNA reads TGTGCCAGCAGCAATTATCCGGGGCCCCAGTACTTC.

The rearrangement uses TRBV6-2 or TRBV6-3 and TRBJ1-2, with a weak D call TRBD1 (5 bases). The CDR3 has 14 amino acids. Between the trimmed V and J ends, which lost 6 bases and 9 bases, there was a span of 20 bases. The V gene's germline CDR1 is MNHEY and CDR2 SVGEGT. The CDR3 region has the DNA TGTGCCAGCAGCCTTGGGACGGAAATTAAGAGCTACACCTTC. Translated, it gives CASSLGTEIKSYTF.

This chain links TRBV5-1 with TRBJ2-1; TRBD1 matches at 10 bases. The CDR3 runs 16 residues. J gave up 8 bases and V 2 bases, and 10 bases lay outside the gene matches. The V gene's germline CDR1 is SGHRS and CDR2 YFSETQ. The CDR3 DNA is TGCGCCAGCAGCTTACGGCAGGACAGGGGGATCGATGAGCAGTTCTTC. Its translation is CASSLRQDRGIDEQFF.

This clonotype was detected only a few times. The rearrangement links TRBV12-3 or TRBV12-4 to TRBJ2-3, with 10 bases matching TRBD1. V was clipped by 5 bases and J by 4 bases; unmatched bases: 12. There are 17 residues in the CDR3. The CDR3 loop is CASSPSPGQGSADTQYF. In DNA, the CDR3 is TGTGCCAGCAGTCCTAGTCCGGGACAGGGGTCCGCAGATACGCAGTATTTT.

This clonotype was counted a few times. This chain links TRBV12-3 or TRBV12-4 with TRBJ1-1, with 7 bases aligning to TRBD1. This CDR3 has 13 amino acids. J gave up 8 bases and V 5 bases, and 8 bases lay outside the gene matches. The CDR3 loop reads CASSVDRAVEAFF. The CDR3 bases are TGTGCCAGCAGTGTCGACAGGGCGGTAGAAGCTTTCTTT.

This CDR3 is CAWSVRRDSYGYTF. In nucleotides, the CDR3 is TGTGCCTGGAGTGTACGAAGGGACAGCTATGGCTACACCTTC. The rearrangement links TRBV30 to TRBJ1-2; 7 bases map to TRBD1. Looked up from germline, CDR1 is GTSNPN and CDR2 is SVGIG (reference sequence). The CDR3 is 14 residues long. V shed 0 bases, J shed 4 bases, and the junction held 5 bases outside the gene matches.